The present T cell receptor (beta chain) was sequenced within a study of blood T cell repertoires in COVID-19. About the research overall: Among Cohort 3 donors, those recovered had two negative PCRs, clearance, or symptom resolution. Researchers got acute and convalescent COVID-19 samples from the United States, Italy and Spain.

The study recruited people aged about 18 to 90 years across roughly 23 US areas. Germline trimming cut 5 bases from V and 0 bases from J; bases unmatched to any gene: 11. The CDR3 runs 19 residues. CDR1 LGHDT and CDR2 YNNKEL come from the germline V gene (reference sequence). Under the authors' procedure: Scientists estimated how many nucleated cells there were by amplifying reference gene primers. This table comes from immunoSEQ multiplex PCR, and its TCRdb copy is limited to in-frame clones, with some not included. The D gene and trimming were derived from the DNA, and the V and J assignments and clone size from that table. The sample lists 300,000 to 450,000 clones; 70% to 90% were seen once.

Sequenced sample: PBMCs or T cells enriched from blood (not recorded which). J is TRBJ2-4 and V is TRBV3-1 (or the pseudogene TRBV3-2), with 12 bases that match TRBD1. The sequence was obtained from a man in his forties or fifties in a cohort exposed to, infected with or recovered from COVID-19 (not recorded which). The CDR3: CASSSGTGGDMIAKNIQYF. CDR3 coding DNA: TGTGCCAGCAGCTCCGGGACAGGGGGCGATATGATAGCCAAAAACATTCAGTACTTC.